These 24 T cell receptor beta chains were all obtained from the same sample, sequenced in a study of cytomegalovirus exposure and HLA in healthy donors. 13 Jbeta primers and 60 Vbeta primers were used for the PCR. Clones were read by immunoSEQ multiplex PCR, and TCRdb kept only the in-frame ones, dropping some. The sample records approximately 140,000 clones, approximately 70% being singletons. The sample consisted of PBMCs. Every receptor here comes from a woman aged 55-75 years in good health and CMV-seronegative.

The CDR3: CASSPGLAGAPTGELFF. CDR3 coding DNA: TGTGCCAGCAGCCCGGGACTAGCGGGTGCCCCCACCGGGGAGCTGTTTTTT. This chain uses TRBV7-9 with TRBJ2-2; 12 nucleotides line up with TRBD2. This CDR3 is 17 amino acids long. V gave up 5 bases and J gave up 4 bases; unmatched junction bases: 8. Germline-derived CDR1 and CDR2 are SEHNR and FQNEAQ (reference sequence). Drawing the rest from reference TRBV7-9 and TRBJ2-2, the complete variable domain is DTGVSQNPRHKITKRGQNVTFRCDPISEHNRLYWYRQTLGQGPEFLTYFQNEAQLEKSRLLSDRFSAERPKGSFSTLEIQRTEQGDSAMYLCASSPGLAGAPTGELFFGEGSRLTVL.

Only a few counts were recorded for this clone. The rearrangement joins TRBV11-2 to TRBJ2-7; D is possibly TRBD1 (6 bases). The CDR3 contains 14 residues. Trimming stripped 4 bases from V and 4 bases from J, with 14 bases between. Germline values: CDR1 SGHAT, CDR2 FQNNGV. The CDR3 loop reads CASSSTARGYEQYF. CDR3 DNA sequence: TGTGCCAGCAGCTCGACAGCCAGGGGATACGAGCAGTACTTC. The whole variable domain, remainder taken from reference TRBV11-2 and TRBJ2-7, is EAGVAQSPRYKIIEKRQSVAFWCNPISGHATLYWYQQILGQGPKLLIQFQNNGVVDDSQLPKDRFSAERLKGVDSTLKIQPAKLEDSAVYLCASSSTARGYEQYFGPGTRLTVT.

This clone was detected only a few times. V usage is TRBV10-3 and J usage is TRBJ2-5; 8 bases align to TRBD2. The CDR3 totals 15 residues. The V segment lost 10 bases and the J segment 5 bases; nucleotides outside the gene matches: 15. CDR1 and CDR2 from the germline V gene are ENHRY and SYGVKD. The CDR3: CASNTSLAGMETQYF. The CDR3 nucleotides read TGTGCCAGCAACACATCCTTAGCGGGAATGGAGACCCAGTACTTC.

CDR3: CATSRDPAAYNEKLFF. The DNA of the CDR3 is TGTGCCACCAGCAGAGATCCGGCAGCGTATAATGAAAAACTGTTTTTT. The chain links TRBV15 to TRBJ1-4; D is unresolved. This CDR3 is built from 16 residues. The V gene lost 0 bases and the J gene lost 4 bases, with 12 bases spanning the gap. Germline V CDR1 and CDR2: LNHNV, YYDKDF (reference sequence).

The rearrangement joins TRBV6-1 to TRBJ1-1; D remains unclear. Trimming cost V 6 bases and J 5 bases, with 10 bases left between them. The CDR3 length is 12 residues. Per the germline V gene, CDR1 is MNHNS and CDR2 is SASEGT. CDR3 residues: CASSHTGTEAFF. In DNA form, the CDR3 reads TGTGCCAGCAGCCACACGGGGACTGAAGCTTTCTTT.

J is TRBJ2-6 and V is TRBV28, with 7 bases aligning to TRBD2. Germline-derived CDR1 and CDR2 are MDHEN and SYDVKM. This CDR3 contains 15 residues. V trimming: 5 bases; J trimming: 2 bases; junction bases outside the gene matches: 3. The CDR3 DNA reads as TGTGCCAGCAGTACGGGGGGTGCTGGGGCCAACGTCCTGACTTTC. Its translation: CASSTGGAGANVLTF.

The chain has TRBV28 and TRBJ2-3; a weak D match, TRBD2 (5 bases). Germline CDR1 MDHEN, CDR2 SYDVKM. This CDR3 is built from 12 residues. V shed 7 bases and J shed 3 bases, with 8 bases lying between them. The CDR3 protein is CASTRGTDTQYF. Here the CDR3 DNA reads TGTGCCAGCACCCGGGGTACAGATACGCAGTATTTT.

This chain joins TRBV18 and TRBJ1-4, with D tentatively TRBD1 (6 bases). V lost 6 bases to trimming and J lost 8 bases, with 16 bases between them. The germline V gene has CDR1 KGHSH and CDR2 LQKENI. The CDR3 is made up of 14 amino acids. The CDR3 DNA is TGTGCCAGCTCCCCAACAGGGAACCGGGAAAAACTGTTTTTT. Protein sequence: CASSPTGNREKLFF.

This clone was counted between two and nine times. This rearrangement joins TRBV5-1 to TRBJ2-7; 10 bases fit TRBD1. The germline CDR1 and CDR2 sequences are SGHRS and YFSETQ. The CDR3 is 16 residues long. The junction had 9 bases not matched to a gene; V was cut back by 0 bases and J by 6 bases. The CDR3 spells CASSLGAGTGEPEQYF. The CDR3 region has the DNA TGCGCCAGCAGCTTGGGGGCCGGGACAGGGGAACCCGAGCAGTACTTC.

The gene calls are TRBV6-1 and TRBJ1-5, with 11 bases aligning to TRBD1. Germline V gene data show CDR1 as MNHNS and CDR2 as SASEGT. The junction had 6 bases not matched to a gene; V was cut back by 4 bases and J by 1 base. The CDR3 has 17 amino acids. The CDR3 DNA reads TGTGCCAGCAGTGCGGGGACAGGGGGGGCCAGCAATCAGCCCCAGCATTTT. Protein sequence: CASSAGTGGASNQPQHF.

This clone was seen only once. The rearrangement links TRBV7-8 to TRBJ1-1, with 8 bases fitting TRBD1. This CDR3 comprises 13 residues. Germline CDR1 is SGHVS and CDR2 is FQNEAQ. The J segment lost 7 bases and the V segment lost 6 bases, leaving 7 bases of the junction unmatched. The CDR3 DNA is TGTGCCAGCAGTTCGATGGACAGGGTTGAAGCTTTCTTT. This encodes CASSSMDRVEAFF.

Only one count was recorded for this clone. The rearrangement joins TRBV11-3 to TRBJ1-1, with a possible D match to TRBD1 (5 bases). Germline V gene sequence: CDR1 SGHNT, CDR2 YENEEA. Trimming left V 0 bases short and J 1 base short, with 9 bases between. This CDR3 is 15 amino acids long. The CDR3 sequence: CASSLDGQGNTEAFF. DNA of the CDR3: TGTGCCAGCAGCTTAGATGGGCAGGGGAACACTGAAGCTTTCTTT. The entire variable domain, with the rest obtained from reference TRBV11-3 and TRBJ1-1, is as follows: EAGVVQSPRYKIIEKKQPVAFWCNPISGHNTLYWYLQNLGQGPELLIRYENEEAVDDSQLPKDRFSAERLKGVDSTLKIQPAELGDSAVYLCASSLDGQGNTEAFFGQGTRLTVV.

The gene calls are TRBV21-1 and TRBJ2-7; TRBD1, as called in the table, went unchecked against the DNA. TRBV21-1 is marked as a pseudogene. The CDR3 is 16 residues long. CDR3 nucleotide sequence: TGTGCCAGCAGCAAAGTCCCGGACAGGGGGCGGAACGAGCAGTACTTC. The encoded protein is CASSKVPDRGRNEQYF.

The genes are TRBV9 and TRBJ1-2; D perhaps matches TRBD1 (5 bases). This CDR3 spans 17 amino acids. Trimming took off 0 bases at V and 0 bases at J, with 15 bases between the two ends. The V gene's germline CDR1 is SGDLS and CDR2 YYNGEE. CDR3 loop: CASSVAIDSQANYGYTF. Here the CDR3 DNA reads TGTGCCAGCAGCGTAGCTATTGACAGCCAGGCTAACTATGGCTACACCTTC. The full variable domain, completed using reference TRBV9 and TRBJ1-2, is DSGVTQTPKHLITATGQRVTLRCSPRSGDLSVYWYQQSLDQGLQFLIQYYNGEERAKGNILERFSAQQFPDLHSELNLSSLELGDSALYFCASSVAIDSQANYGYTFGSGTRLTVV.

The J gene is TRBJ2-2, the V gene TRBV19, with 12 bases matching TRBD2. J gave up 5 bases and V 6 bases, and 7 bases lay outside the gene matches. The CDR3 has 16 amino acids. CDR1 is LNHDA, CDR2 SQIVND, per germline (reference sequence). CDR3 sequence (DNA): TGTGCCAGTAGGAGACTAGCGGGAGATCGGACCGGGGAGCTGTTTTTT. Its translation is CASRRLAGDRTGELFF.

This clone was detected a few times. The genes are TRBV29-1 and TRBJ2-7, with D hard to call. CDR3 length: 11 residues. The germline V gene has CDR1 SQVTM and CDR2 ANQGSEA. Trimming took off 7 bases at V and 6 bases at J, with 13 bases between the two ends. CDR3 DNA sequence: TGCAGCGGTTCAGCTGGGCCCGAGCAGTACTTC. Its protein product is CSGSAGPEQYF.

This clone was seen only once. The J gene is TRBJ1-3, the V gene TRBV7-9; D is possibly TRBD1 (6 bases). CDR1 and CDR2 from the germline V gene are SEHNR and FQNEAQ (reference sequence). The ends were cut back, 2 bases at V and 1 base at J, with 18 bases in the middle. The CDR3 extends over 18 amino acids. The CDR3: CASSLLPGGRASGNTIYF. The CDR3 nucleotides read TGTGCCAGCAGCTTATTACCGGGGGGCAGGGCTTCTGGAAACACCATATATTTT.

V gene TRBV18 combines with J gene TRBJ2-5; 12 bases are shared with TRBD2. Germline V gene lookup returns CDR1 KGHSH and CDR2 LQKENI. This CDR3 contains 15 residues. The J segment lost 5 bases and the V segment lost 3 bases, leaving 4 bases of the junction unmatched. The CDR3 DNA follows: TGTGCCAGCTCACCCCGACTAGCGGGGGAGGAGACCCAGTACTTC. This sequence encodes CASSPRLAGEETQYF.

The rearrangement joins TRBV5-1 to TRBJ2-2, with 7 nucleotides matching TRBD1. The length of the CDR3 is 15 residues. V gave up 0 bases and J gave up 7 bases; unmatched junction bases: 6. Looked up from germline, CDR1 is SGHRS and CDR2 is YFSETQ. CDR3 sequence reads: CASSLGPQGVGELFF. CDR3 sequence (DNA): TGCGCCAGCAGCTTGGGCCCCCAGGGGGTCGGGGAGCTGTTTTTT.

The J gene is TRBJ1-1, the V gene TRBV29-1, with 7 bases lining up with TRBD1. Germline trimming cut 2 bases from V and 0 bases from J; bases unmatched to any gene: 0. Germline V gene lookup returns CDR1 SQVTM and CDR2 ANQGSEA. The CDR3 runs to 13 residues. The CDR3 nucleotides read TGCAGCGTTGAAACAGGGGTGAACACTGAAGCTTTCTTT. This codes for CSVETGVNTEAFF.

This clone showed up just once. This sequence joins TRBV9 and TRBJ2-2; 9 nucleotides match TRBD1. CDR1 is SGDLS, CDR2 YYNGEE, per germline. The CDR3 sequence is 18 residues long. The V segment lost 4 bases and the J segment 1 base; nucleotides outside the gene matches: 11. CDR3 loop: CASSTGQGIPWNTGELFF. DNA of the CDR3: TGTGCCAGCAGCACGGGACAGGGTATCCCTTGGAACACCGGGGAGCTGTTTTTT.

The chain joins TRBV21-1 to TRBJ1-6; the D call TRBD1 from the table was never checked on the DNA. TRBV21-1 counts as a pseudogene. This CDR3 is built from 13 residues. The CDR3 DNA is TGTGCCAGCAGCAAAGCGCTAAGGGGGACCCTCCACTTT. Translated, it gives CASSKALRGTLHF.

The table lists this clone with a few counts. The chain has TRBV5-4 and TRBJ2-1; no clear D. This CDR3 spans 14 amino acids. V shed 0 bases and J shed 0 bases, with 4 bases lying between them. Germline V lookup: CDR1 SGHNT, CDR2 YYREEE (reference sequence). As DNA, the CDR3 is TGTGCCAGCAGCTTGGTGAGCTCCTACAATGAGCAGTTCTTC. It specifies CASSLVSSYNEQFF.

A remark on this clone: Its ends do not fully match the called genes, so a read error is possible. The gene calls are TRBV7-9 and TRBJ2-4; D perhaps matches TRBD1 (5 bases). Germline values: CDR1 SEHNR, CDR2 FQNEAQ (reference sequence). The CDR3 has 16 residues. CDR3 sequence: CSSSTQGPNAKNIQYF. The CDR3 DNA reads as TGTTCCAGCAGCACGCAGGGTCCCAACGCCAAAAACATTCAGTACTTC.